This T cell receptor beta chain was identified in a study of blood T cell repertoires in COVID-19 (TCRdb year 2020). With regard to the full study: Collaborator samples came from the United States, Italy and Spain and covered acute and convalescent phases of COVID-19. The prospective study material was composed of cDNA or gDNA derived from T cells, B-cell-depleted T cells, or PBMCs. The dataset comprised deeply sampled blood TCRbeta repertoires from subjects exposed to, actively infected with, or recovered from COVID-19. The repertoires were released in a freely available public database meant as a resource for research on the immune response to SARS-CoV-2. Samples came from the ongoing ImmuneRACE study (first 160 participants) plus 1,254 subjects from 6 global collaborators. Nearly every sample came with metadata listing a de-identified subject ID, COVID-19 status, age in years and sex. HLA class I and class II types, where available, came from metadata supplied by the sample provider rather than from assay-based typing.

The full study reports these points: The amount of clinical and demographic metadata varied by source and participant and was provided uncurated.

Each collaborating institution followed its own protocols to collect whole blood in K2EDTA tubes. For TCRbeta analysis, collaborator samples were shipped as frozen whole blood, as isolated PBMCs, or as DNA extracted from either sample type. CDR1 and CDR2, per the germline V gene, are MRHNA and SNTAGT. From its cysteine to its phenylalanine, the CDR3 spans 15 amino acids. Here the CDR3 DNA is all that survives: 45 bases in frame from base 1. The V and J ends are trimmed by 4 bases and 1 base, leaving 13 bases between them. TCRbeta CDR3 regions were amplified from genomic DNA by means of the immunoSEQ Assay, a bias-controlled multiplex PCR. The source study handled its data this way. The number of nucleated cells in each sample was estimated from the amplification of reference gene primers within the assay. To quantify the absolute abundance of each unique TCRbeta CDR3 rearrangement, sequence reads were collapsed and filtered. For each sample, productive Simpson clonality was calculated as the square root of Simpson's diversity index over productive rearrangements. TCRdb re-hosts the immuneACCESS table, in-frame sequences only. Its copies lack some clones; in the studies checked, an unresolved V gene accounts for under half of them, and the cause for the rest is not known. V and J calls and clone size are given by that table; D and trimming were obtained from the DNA. This sample gives 200,000 to 250,000 clones in total; roughly 84% of them show up just once. The ten biggest clones cover approximately 10% of the sample.

To note about this clone: This clone's antigen is unknown. No base quality information exists; no much larger clone differs at one position.

This receptor chain uses TRBV6-4 and TRBJ1-1; TRBD1 is a possible D gene, resting on 6 matching bases. What was sequenced was peripheral blood. This TCR was sampled from a man aged 50 to 60 with active or convalescent COVID-19. The bases read TGTGCCAGCAGTGCCAAGGGGGTTCCGAACACTGAAGCTTTCTTT. It specifies CASSAKGVPNTEAFF.